This TCR beta chain emerged from a study of blood T cell repertoires in COVID-19 (dated by TCRdb to about 2020). With regard to the full study: Samples covering the acute and convalescent phases of COVID-19 were provided by collaborators in the United States, Italy and Spain. The prospective study material was composed of cDNA or gDNA derived from T cells, B-cell-depleted T cells, or PBMCs. The dataset comprised deeply sampled blood TCRbeta repertoires from subjects exposed to, actively infected with, or recovered from COVID-19. The repertoires were released in a freely available public database meant as a resource for research on the immune response to SARS-CoV-2. The samples were drawn from the first 160 participants of the ongoing ImmuneRACE study and from 1,254 subjects provided by 6 global collaborators. A de-identified subject ID, COVID-19 status, age in years and sex were almost always included in the sample metadata. HLA class I and class II types, where available, came from metadata supplied by the sample provider rather than from assay-based typing.

Overall results and qualifications from the work: The amount of clinical and demographic metadata varied by source and participant and was provided uncurated.

TCRbeta CDR3 regions were amplified from genomic DNA by means of the immunoSEQ Assay, a bias-controlled multiplex PCR. In the original analysis: The number of nucleated cells in each sample was estimated by amplification of reference gene primers within the assay. To quantify the absolute abundance of each unique TCRbeta CDR3 rearrangement, sequence reads were collapsed and filtered. For each sample, productive Simpson clonality was calculated by taking the square root of Simpson's diversity index across productive rearrangements. TCRdb's version of the immuneACCESS table is confined to in-frame rearrangements and falls short of the full clone set. An unresolved V gene accounts for under half of the shortfall where checked; the remainder is of unknown origin. The DNA gave D and trimming, while V, J and clone size come from that table. Present in this sample are roughly 150,000 clones, around 80% of which were seen just once. The biggest ten clones account for 5.5% to 7% of the sample.

Details on this clone: Which antigen it targets is not known. Base qualities are not at hand, and no much larger clone is one base apart.

The germline V gene gives CDR1 as SNHLY and CDR2 as FYNNEI. V was cut back by 7 bases and J by 8 bases, leaving a gap of 17 bases between them. From the cysteine through the phenylalanine, the CDR3 covers 14 amino acids. The sequence is cut down to CDR3 DNA, 42 bases in frame from base 1. Enrolling through a virtual design, the prospective study's participants ranged in age from roughly 18 to 100 years and lived across 20 to 30 United States geographic areas. In the prospective study, participants were assigned to cohorts based on the clinical history participants reported in a screening survey and a study questionnaire. Recovered participants in ImmuneRACE Cohort 3 were defined by two consecutive negative NP/OP PCR tests, clearance by a healthcare professional, or resolution of symptoms. In the prospective study, mobile phlebotomists collected whole blood, serum and a nasopharyngeal or oropharyngeal swab from each participant. Additional blood draws and questionnaires over an approximately 2-month period could optionally be provided by prospective study participants. Blood samples from the prospective study were shipped frozen or at room temperature prior to DNA extraction.

The receptor comes from a woman aged 50 to 60 who had recovered from COVID-19. Material for sequencing was PBMCs or T cells enriched from blood (not recorded which). This chain joins TRBV2 to TRBJ1-4; TRBD1 could be the D gene, as 6 bases match. The encoded CDR3 is CASTPLRGQEKLFF. At the DNA level, the sequence is TGTGCCAGCACCCCCCTCAGGGGTCAGGAAAAACTGTTTTTT.